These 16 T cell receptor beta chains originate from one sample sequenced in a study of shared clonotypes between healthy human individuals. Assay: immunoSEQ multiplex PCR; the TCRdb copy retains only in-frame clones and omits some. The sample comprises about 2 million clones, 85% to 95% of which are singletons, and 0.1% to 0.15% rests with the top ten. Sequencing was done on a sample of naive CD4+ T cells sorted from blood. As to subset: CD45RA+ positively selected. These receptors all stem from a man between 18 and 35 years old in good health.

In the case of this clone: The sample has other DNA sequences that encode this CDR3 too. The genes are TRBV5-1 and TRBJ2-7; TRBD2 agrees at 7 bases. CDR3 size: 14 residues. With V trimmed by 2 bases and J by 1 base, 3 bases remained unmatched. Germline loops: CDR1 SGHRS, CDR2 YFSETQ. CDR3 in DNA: TGCGCCAGCAGCTTTGGCGGGGGTTCCTACGAGCAGTACTTC. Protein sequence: CASSFGGGSYEQYF. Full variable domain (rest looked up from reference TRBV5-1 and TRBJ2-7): KAGVTQTPRYLIKTRGQQVTLSCSPISGHRSVSWYQQTPGQGLQFLFEYFSETQRNKGNFPGRFSGRQFSNSRSEMNVSTLELGDSALYLCASSFGGGSYEQYFGPGTRLTVT.

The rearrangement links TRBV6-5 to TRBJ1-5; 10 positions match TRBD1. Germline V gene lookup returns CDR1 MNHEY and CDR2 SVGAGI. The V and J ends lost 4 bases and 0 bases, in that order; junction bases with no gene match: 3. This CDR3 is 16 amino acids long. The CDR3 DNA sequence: TGTGCCAGCAGTTCGAGGACAGGGGGTAGCAATCAGCCCCAGCATTTT. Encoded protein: CASSSRTGGSNQPQHF.

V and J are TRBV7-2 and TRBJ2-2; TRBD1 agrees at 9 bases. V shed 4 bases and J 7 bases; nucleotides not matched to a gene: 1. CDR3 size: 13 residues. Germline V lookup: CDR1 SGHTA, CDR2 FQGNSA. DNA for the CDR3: TGTGCCAGCAGCTCGGGACAGGGCGGGGAGCTGTTTTTT. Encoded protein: CASSSGQGGELFF.

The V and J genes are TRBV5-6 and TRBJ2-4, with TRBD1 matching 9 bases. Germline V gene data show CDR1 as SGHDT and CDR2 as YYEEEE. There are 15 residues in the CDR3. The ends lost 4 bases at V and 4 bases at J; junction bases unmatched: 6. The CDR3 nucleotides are TGTGCCAGCAGCACAGCCGGGACAGGGAAAAACATTCAGTACTTC. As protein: CASSTAGTGKNIQYF. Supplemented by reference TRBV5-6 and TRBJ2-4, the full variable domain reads DAGVTQSPTHLIKTRGQQVTLRCSPKSGHDTVSWYQQALGQGPQFIFQYYEEEERQRGNFPDRFSGHQFPNYSSELNVNALLLGDSALYLCASSTAGTGKNIQYFGAGTRLSVL.

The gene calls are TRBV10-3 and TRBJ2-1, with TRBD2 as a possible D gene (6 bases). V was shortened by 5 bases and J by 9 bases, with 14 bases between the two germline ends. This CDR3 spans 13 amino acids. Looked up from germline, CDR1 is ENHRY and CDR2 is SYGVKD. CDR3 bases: TGTGCCATCAGTCCCGGGGGTGCGCGTGAGCAGTTCTTC. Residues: CAISPGGAREQFF.

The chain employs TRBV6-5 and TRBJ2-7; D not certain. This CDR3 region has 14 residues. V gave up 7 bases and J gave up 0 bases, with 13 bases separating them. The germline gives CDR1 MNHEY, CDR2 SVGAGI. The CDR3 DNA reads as TGTGCCAGCACGATAACCTACGGCTCCTACGAGCAGTACTTC. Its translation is CASTITYGSYEQYF.

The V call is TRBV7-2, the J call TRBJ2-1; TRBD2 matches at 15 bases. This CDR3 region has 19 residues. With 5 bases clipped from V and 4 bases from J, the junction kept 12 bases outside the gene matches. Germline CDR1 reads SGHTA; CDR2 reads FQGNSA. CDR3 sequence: CASSPPGLAGGMAYNEQFF. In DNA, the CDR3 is TGTGCCAGCAGCCCTCCGGGACTAGCGGGAGGAATGGCTTACAATGAGCAGTTCTTC. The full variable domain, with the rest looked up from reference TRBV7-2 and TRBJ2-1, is GAGVSQSPSNKVTEKGKDVELRCDPISGHTALYWYRQSLGQGLEFLIYFQGNSAPDKSGLPSDRFSAERTGGSVSTLTIQRTQQEDSAVYLCASSPPGLAGGMAYNEQFFGPGTRLTVL.

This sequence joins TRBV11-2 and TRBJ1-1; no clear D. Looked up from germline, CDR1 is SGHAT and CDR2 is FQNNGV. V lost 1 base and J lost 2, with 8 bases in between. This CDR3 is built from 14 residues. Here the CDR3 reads CASSLGAINTEAFF. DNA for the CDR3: TGTGCCAGCAGCTTAGGGGCAATTAACACTGAAGCTTTCTTT.

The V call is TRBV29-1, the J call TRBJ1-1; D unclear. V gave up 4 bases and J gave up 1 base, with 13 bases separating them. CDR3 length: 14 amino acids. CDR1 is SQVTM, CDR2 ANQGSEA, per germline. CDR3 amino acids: CSVVRWGTNTEAFF. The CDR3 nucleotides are TGCAGCGTTGTTCGCTGGGGTACGAACACTGAAGCTTTCTTT.

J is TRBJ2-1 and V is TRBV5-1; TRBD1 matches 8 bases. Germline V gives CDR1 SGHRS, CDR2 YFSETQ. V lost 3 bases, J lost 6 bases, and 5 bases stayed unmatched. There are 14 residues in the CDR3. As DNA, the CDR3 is TGCGCCAGCAGCTCGGACAGGGAAGGCAATGAGCAGTTCTTC. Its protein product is CASSSDREGNEQFF.

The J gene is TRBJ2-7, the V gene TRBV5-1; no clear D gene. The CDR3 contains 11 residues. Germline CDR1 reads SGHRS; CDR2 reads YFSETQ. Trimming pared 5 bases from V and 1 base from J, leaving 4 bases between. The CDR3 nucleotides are TGCGCCAGCAGGTCTTCCTACGAGCAGTACTTC. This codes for CASRSSYEQYF.

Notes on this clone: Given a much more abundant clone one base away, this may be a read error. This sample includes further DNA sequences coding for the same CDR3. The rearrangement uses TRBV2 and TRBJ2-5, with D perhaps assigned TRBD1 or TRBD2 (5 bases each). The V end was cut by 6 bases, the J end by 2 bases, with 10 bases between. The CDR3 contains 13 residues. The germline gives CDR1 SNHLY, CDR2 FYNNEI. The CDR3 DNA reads TGTGCCAGCAGCCGGGACCTTCAAGAGACCCAGTACTTC. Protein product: CASSRDLQETQYF.

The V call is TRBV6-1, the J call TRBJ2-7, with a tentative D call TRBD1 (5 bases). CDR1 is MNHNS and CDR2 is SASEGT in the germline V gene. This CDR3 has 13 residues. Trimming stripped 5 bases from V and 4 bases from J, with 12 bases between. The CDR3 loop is CASSKDSPYEQYF. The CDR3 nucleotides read TGTGCCAGCAGTAAAGACAGTCCTTACGAGCAGTACTTC.

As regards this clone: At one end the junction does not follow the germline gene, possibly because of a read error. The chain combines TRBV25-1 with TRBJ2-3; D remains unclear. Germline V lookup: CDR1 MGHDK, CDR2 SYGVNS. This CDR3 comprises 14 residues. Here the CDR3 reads CASIASRGTNTQYF. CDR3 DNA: TGTGCCAGCATAGCTTCCCGAGGCACAAATACGCAGTATTTT.

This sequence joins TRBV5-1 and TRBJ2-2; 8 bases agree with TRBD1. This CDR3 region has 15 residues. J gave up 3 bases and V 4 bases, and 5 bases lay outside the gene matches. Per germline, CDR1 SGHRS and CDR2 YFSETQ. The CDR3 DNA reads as TGCGCCAGCAGCCCTCGACAGGGGCACACCGGGGAGCTGTTTTTT. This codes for CASSPRQGHTGELFF.

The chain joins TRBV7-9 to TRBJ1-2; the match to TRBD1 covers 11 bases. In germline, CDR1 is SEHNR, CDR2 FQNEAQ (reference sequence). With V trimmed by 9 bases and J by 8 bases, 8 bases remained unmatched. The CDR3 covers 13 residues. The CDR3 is CASHGQGAAGYTF. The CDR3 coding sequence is TGTGCCAGTCACGGACAGGGGGCTGCAGGCTACACCTTC.